Following are 21 T cell receptor beta chains from one sample sequenced in a study of blood T cell repertoires in COVID-19. Generated by immunoSEQ multiplex PCR, the TCRdb table keeps only in-frame clones and is missing some. Seen here are about 100,000 clones, roughly 85% observed once, and the top ten hold 2.1%. Sequencing input: peripheral blood. These receptors all come from a human donor in a cohort sampled during active COVID-19.

The CDR3 region has the DNA TGTGCCAGCAGCGTAGCGGTAGCGGTTAACACCGGGGAGCTGTTTTTT. The encoded protein is CASSVAVAVNTGELFF. The chain employs TRBV9 and TRBJ2-2; weak D call: TRBD2 (6 bases). The CDR3 is made up of 16 amino acids. Germline CDR1 reads SGDLS; CDR2 reads YYNGEE. V was clipped by 0 bases and J by 2 bases, with 11 bases between them.

The gene calls are TRBV24-1 and TRBJ2-7; D not resolved. The germline V and J ends were trimmed by 5 bases and 6 bases, with 10 bases remaining between them. Germline V gene data show CDR1 as KGHDR and CDR2 as SFDVKD. The CDR3 totals 12 residues. The CDR3 protein is CATSGSGAEQYF. The CDR3 region has the DNA TGTGCCACCAGTGGATCAGGCGCCGAGCAGTACTTC.

J is TRBJ2-5 and V is TRBV18; D is undetermined. This CDR3 is 17 amino acids long. The V end was cut by 4 bases, the J end by 2 bases, with 20 bases between. Germline V gene data show CDR1 as KGHSH and CDR2 as LQKENI. The CDR3 loop reads CASSHFPAGSGQETQYF. CDR3 in DNA: TGTGCCAGCTCACATTTCCCAGCCGGGTCGGGTCAAGAGACCCAGTACTTC.

Only a few counts were recorded for this clone. The chain uses TRBV10-1 and TRBJ2-3; perhaps TRBD2 as D (6 bases). The germline V gene encodes CDR1 WNHNN and CDR2 SYGVQD (reference sequence). The CDR3 totals 14 residues. V lost 3 bases to trimming and J lost 4 bases, with 11 bases between them. This chain's CDR3 is CASSDGSAADTQYF. The CDR3 nucleotides are TGCGCCAGCAGTGACGGGAGTGCAGCAGATACGCAGTATTTT.

The chain has TRBV25-1 and TRBJ1-2; 9 nucleotides match TRBD1. After removal of 4 bases from V and 4 bases from J, the junction contained 4 bases not matched to a gene. The CDR3 is made up of 14 amino acids. Germline assignment: CDR1 MGHDK and CDR2 SYGVNS. For the CDR3, the DNA is TGTGCCAGCAGTGTTACAGGGGGCAGCTATGGCTACACCTTC. This sequence encodes CASSVTGGSYGYTF.

The rearrangement uses TRBV28 and TRBJ2-3; 16 bases agree with TRBD2. The trim removed 3 bases at V and 5 bases at J, leaving 2 bases unmatched. The CDR3 has 16 residues. Germline CDR1 reads MDHEN; CDR2 reads SYDVKM. This chain's CDR3 is CASSLGLAGGQDTQYF. CDR3 in DNA: TGTGCCAGCAGTTTGGGACTAGCGGGAGGGCAAGATACGCAGTATTTT.

The chain links TRBV5-4 to TRBJ2-3; TRBD2 aligns across 9 bases. The germline gives CDR1 SGHNT, CDR2 YYREEE (reference sequence). The V gene end was trimmed by 1 base and the J gene end by 3 bases; junction bases not matched to a gene: 6. The CDR3 runs 16 residues. DNA for the CDR3: TGTGCCAGCAGCTTGACTGAGGGACTAGCTACAGATACGCAGTATTTT. Its protein is CASSLTEGLATDTQYF.

V gene TRBV4-2 combines with J gene TRBJ2-2; D may be TRBD1 (5 bases). Germline V gene data show CDR1 as LGHNA and CDR2 as YNFKEQ. With 3 bases removed from V and 3 bases from J, the gap between germline ends came to 14 bases. The CDR3 has 16 residues. The CDR3 sequence is CASSQPFGADTGELFF. DNA of the CDR3: TGTGCCAGCAGCCAGCCCTTTGGGGCGGACACCGGGGAGCTGTTTTTT.

J is TRBJ1-4 and V is TRBV28, with TRBD1 matching over 7 bases. J gave up 8 bases and V 6 bases, and 3 bases lay outside the gene matches. Per germline, CDR1 MDHEN and CDR2 SYDVKM. This CDR3 spans 12 amino acids. The CDR3 spells CASSQGGEKLFF. DNA for the CDR3: TGTGCCAGCAGCCAGGGGGGCGAAAAACTGTTTTTT.

This rearrangement joins TRBV2 to TRBJ1-5; D is unclear. V dropped 4 bases and J dropped 5 bases, with 18 bases sitting between them. The CDR3 loop spans 16 amino acids. Germline CDR1 reads SNHLY; CDR2 reads FYNNEI. The CDR3 sequence: CASSGLNTEPDQPQHF. The CDR3 DNA reads as TGTGCCAGCAGTGGTTTAAACACAGAGCCGGATCAGCCCCAGCATTTT.

The V and J genes are TRBV7-9 and TRBJ2-4; no clear D gene. Germline V gene lookup returns CDR1 SEHNR and CDR2 FQNEAQ (reference sequence). CDR3 length equals 15 residues. V lost 1 base, J lost 7 bases, and 14 bases lay in between. The CDR3 nucleotides are TGTGCCAGCAGCTTAGACGGTTCAGGCCTGAACATTCAGTACTTC. Translating it yields CASSLDGSGLNIQYF.

The rearrangement links TRBV4-1 to TRBJ2-2; 9 bases align to TRBD1. The CDR3 is 15 residues long. In germline, CDR1 is MGHRA, CDR2 YSYEKL. The V segment lost 4 bases and the J segment 8 bases; nucleotides outside the gene matches: 8. In DNA, the CDR3 is TGCGCCAGCAGCCTCGGGGGACAGGGCGCGGGGGAGCTGTTTTTT. This gives the protein CASSLGGQGAGELFF.

The rearrangement links TRBV6-1 to TRBJ1-5; D is uncertain. V was cut by 2 bases and J by 5 bases, with 10 bases left in between. The germline V gene encodes CDR1 MNHNS and CDR2 SASEGT. CDR3 length equals 14 residues. The CDR3 nucleotides are TGTGCCAGCAGTGAACTAGGAAGAGATCAGCCCCAGCATTTT. This sequence encodes CASSELGRDQPQHF.

DNA of the CDR3: TGTGCCAGTAGTGTGGGGGGGGACAGGTCAGGAGTCGACTACACCTTC. Translated: CASSVGGDRSGVDYTF. The genes are TRBV19 and TRBJ1-2; TRBD1 agrees at 8 bases. The germline V gene encodes CDR1 LNHDA and CDR2 SQIVND (reference sequence). The J segment lost 10 bases and the V segment lost 5 bases, leaving 18 bases of the junction unmatched. The CDR3 spans 16 residues.

This rearrangement joins TRBV3-1 (or the pseudogene TRBV3-2) to TRBJ1-3; 7 nucleotides agree with TRBD1. J was trimmed by 8 bases and V by 1 base; bases with no gene match: 14. Germline V gene data show CDR1 as LGHDT and CDR2 as YNNKEL (reference sequence). The CDR3 is made up of 17 amino acids. CDR3 coding DNA: TGTGCCAGCAGCCAAGTCGAAACGACAGGGAGAGGGCACACCATATATTTT. Residues: CASSQVETTGRGHTIYF.

This clone came up a few times. The chain carries TRBV6-2 or TRBV6-3 and TRBJ1-1, with 7 nucleotides matching TRBD1. Trimming at V came to 5 bases and at J to 1 base, leaving 7 bases not matched to a gene. The CDR3 extends over 15 amino acids. Germline assignment: CDR1 MNHEY and CDR2 SVGEGT. The CDR3 coding sequence is TGTGCCAGCAGTACGAGGGGGCCGGAGAACACTGAAGCTTTCTTT. Translated: CASSTRGPENTEAFF.

Points on this clone: The sample contains more than one DNA sequence encoding this CDR3. This chain uses TRBV5-1 with TRBJ2-1, with TRBD2 matching 7 bases. Germline CDR1 reads SGHRS; CDR2 reads YFSETQ. With V trimmed by 0 bases and J by 0 bases, 0 bases remained unmatched. CDR3 length equals 15 residues. CDR3 residues: CASSLGGSSYNEQFF. The CDR3, as DNA: TGCGCCAGCAGCTTGGGCGGGAGCTCCTACAATGAGCAGTTCTTC. The variable domain in full, with the rest retrieved from reference TRBV5-1 and TRBJ2-1, is KAGVTQTPRYLIKTRGQQVTLSCSPISGHRSVSWYQQTPGQGLQFLFEYFSETQRNKGNFPGRFSGRQFSNSRSEMNVSTLELGDSALYLCASSLGGSSYNEQFFGPGTRLTVL.

The chain couples TRBV28 to TRBJ1-4; 10 bases map to TRBD1. V was clipped by 5 bases and J by 6 bases; unmatched bases: 6. The CDR3 runs to 15 residues. Germline V gene sequence: CDR1 MDHEN, CDR2 SYDVKM. The CDR3 protein is CASSDPGQGYEKLFF. The CDR3 nucleotides read TGTGCCAGCAGTGATCCGGGACAGGGGTATGAAAAACTGTTTTTT. Supplemented by reference TRBV28 and TRBJ1-4, the full variable domain reads DVKVTQSSRYLVKRTGEKVFLECVQDMDHENMFWYRQDPGLGLRLIYFSYDVKMKEKGDIPEGYSVSREKKERFSLILESASTNQTSMYLCASSDPGQGYEKLFFGSGTQLSVL.

The genes are TRBV24-1 and TRBJ2-1, with 8 bases that match TRBD2. J gave up 4 bases and V 4 bases, and 8 bases lay outside the gene matches. This CDR3 has 16 residues. Germline V gives CDR1 KGHDR, CDR2 SFDVKD. The CDR3 sequence: CATSDRSGGVYNEQFF. The CDR3, as DNA: TGTGCCACCAGTGACAGAAGCGGGGGAGTTTACAATGAGCAGTTCTTC.

This chain joins TRBV6-1 and TRBJ2-7; 12 bases line up with TRBD2. With 2 bases clipped from V and 6 bases from J, the junction kept 17 bases outside the gene matches. CDR1 is MNHNS and CDR2 is SASEGT in the germline V gene. The CDR3 runs to 19 residues. The CDR3 DNA sequence: TGTGCCAGCAGTGAATTCGCCGCCGTCCGGACTAGCGGGAAACGCGAGCAGTACTTC. This sequence encodes CASSEFAAVRTSGKREQYF.

V usage is TRBV5-1 and J usage is TRBJ2-2, with 9 nucleotides matching TRBD2. Germline values: CDR1 SGHRS, CDR2 YFSETQ. V trimming: 1 base; J trimming: 4 bases; junction bases outside the gene matches: 8. The CDR3 consists of 17 residues. The CDR3 DNA sequence: TGCGCCAGCAGCTTGCGGCTAGCGGGAAGTGGCACCGGGGAGCTGTTTTTT. Protein: CASSLRLAGSGTGELFF.